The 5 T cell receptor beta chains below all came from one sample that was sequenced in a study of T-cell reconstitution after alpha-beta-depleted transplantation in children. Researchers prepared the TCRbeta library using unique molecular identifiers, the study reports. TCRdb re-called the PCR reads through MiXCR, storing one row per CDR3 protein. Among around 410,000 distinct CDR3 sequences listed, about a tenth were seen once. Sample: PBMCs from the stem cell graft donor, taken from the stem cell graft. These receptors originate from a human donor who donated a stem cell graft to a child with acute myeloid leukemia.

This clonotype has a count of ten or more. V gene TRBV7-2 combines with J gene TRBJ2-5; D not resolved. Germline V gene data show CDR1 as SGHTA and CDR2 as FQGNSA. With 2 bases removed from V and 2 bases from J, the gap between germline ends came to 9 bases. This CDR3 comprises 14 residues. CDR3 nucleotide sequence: TGTGCCAGCAGCTTATCCCGTAGGCAAGAGACCCAGTACTTC. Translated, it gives CASSLSRRQETQYF.

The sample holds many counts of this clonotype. The CDR3 DNA sequence: TGTGCCATCAGTGTACAGGGCAGGGACACTGAAGCTTTCTTT. Its protein product is CAISVQGRDTEAFF. The V call is TRBV10-3, the J call TRBJ1-1; TRBD1 might be the D (6 bases). Trimming removed 4 bases from V and 3 bases from J, with 12 bases in between. The CDR3 is 14 residues long. From germline, CDR1 is ENHRY and CDR2 SYGVKD.

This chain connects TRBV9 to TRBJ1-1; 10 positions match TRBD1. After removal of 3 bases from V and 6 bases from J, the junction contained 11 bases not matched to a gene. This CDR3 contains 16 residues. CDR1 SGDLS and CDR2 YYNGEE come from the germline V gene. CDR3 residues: CASSATVGQGFAEAFF. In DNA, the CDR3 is TGTGCCAGCAGCGCGACGGTGGGACAGGGGTTCGCTGAAGCTTTCTTT.

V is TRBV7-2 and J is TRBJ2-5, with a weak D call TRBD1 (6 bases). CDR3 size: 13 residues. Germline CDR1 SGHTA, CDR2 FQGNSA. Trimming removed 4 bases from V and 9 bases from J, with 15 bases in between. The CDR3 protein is CASSSTSPGAQYF. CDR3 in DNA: TGTGCCAGCAGCTCGACTTCCCCAGGGGCCCAGTACTTC. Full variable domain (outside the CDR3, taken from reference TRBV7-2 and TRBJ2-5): GAGVSQSPSNKVTEKGKDVELRCDPISGHTALYWYRQSLGQGLEFLIYFQGNSAPDKSGLPSDRFSAERTGGSVSTLTIQRTQQEDSAVYLCASSSTSPGAQYFGPGTRLLVL.

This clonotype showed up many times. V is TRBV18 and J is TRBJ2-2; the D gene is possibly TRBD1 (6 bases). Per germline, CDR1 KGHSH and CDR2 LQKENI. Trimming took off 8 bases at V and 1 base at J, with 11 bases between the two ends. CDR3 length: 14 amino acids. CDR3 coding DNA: TGTGCCAGCAGCCCGGGACAGAACACCGGGGAGCTGTTTTTT. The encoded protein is CASSPGQNTGELFF.